This entry lists 29 T cell receptor beta chains sequenced from one sample in a study of T cell responses to AZD1222 COVID-19 vaccine. Sequenced by immunoSEQ multiplex PCR; TCRdb stores in-frame clones only, minus some. The sample contains around 120,000 clones, about nine tenths of which appear only once. Sequencing used peripheral blood, obtained on day 0 of AZD1222 vaccination. The receptors were gathered from an adult in good health.

In nucleotides, the CDR3 is TGTGCCATCAGTCTGGGTAGCGAGCAGTACTTC. Translated: CAISLGSEQYF. The chain is built from TRBV10-3 and TRBJ2-7, with D hard to call. The length of the CDR3 is 11 residues. Trimming left V 5 bases short and J 6 bases short, with 8 bases between. Germline V gives CDR1 ENHRY, CDR2 SYGVKD.

This chain joins TRBV7-9 and TRBJ1-2; a weak D match, TRBD1 (5 bases). Trimming left V 2 bases short and J 5 bases short, with 9 bases between. CDR1 is SEHNR, CDR2 FQNEAQ, per germline (reference sequence). The CDR3 consists of 13 residues. The CDR3 loop is CASSLWGDYGYTF. CDR3 nucleotides: TGTGCCAGCAGCTTATGGGGGGATTATGGCTACACCTTC.

The CDR3 sequence is CASSSGPFLETQYF. CDR3 nucleotide sequence: TGTGCCAGCAGCTCGGGACCCTTTTTAGAGACCCAGTACTTC. V is TRBV6-5 and J is TRBJ2-5; D could derive from TRBD1 or TRBD2 (5 bases each). CDR1 is MNHEY and CDR2 is SVGAGI in the germline V gene. The V end lost 6 bases, the J end lost 4 bases, and 15 bases lay between the germline ends. The CDR3 covers 14 residues.

The chain joins TRBV28 to TRBJ1-4; a possible D gene is TRBD1 (6 bases). Trimming took off 5 bases at V and 4 bases at J, with 11 bases between the two ends. Germline V lookup: CDR1 MDHEN, CDR2 SYDVKM. The CDR3 contains 14 residues. CDR3 nucleotides: TGTGCCAGCAGTCCAAACAGGGTTAATGAAAAACTGTTTTTT. This sequence encodes CASSPNRVNEKLFF.

The chain carries TRBV4-3 and TRBJ1-2; 7 nucleotides agree with TRBD1. J gave up 6 bases and V 3 bases, and 13 bases lay outside the gene matches. CDR1 is LGHNA and CDR2 is YSLEER in the germline V gene. CDR3 length: 16 residues. DNA of the CDR3: TGCGCCAGCAGCCATACGGGACAGCCGTGGGGAGATGGCTACACCTTC. This gives the protein CASSHTGQPWGDGYTF.

This clone appeared once. This rearrangement joins TRBV5-6 to TRBJ1-1; no reliable D call. This CDR3 has 13 residues. CDR1 SGHDT and CDR2 YYEEEE come from the germline V gene. V was cut by 4 bases and J by 8 bases, with 15 bases left in between. CDR3 in DNA: TGTGCCAGCAGCCTACCATCGGGCGGGGAAGCTTTCTTT. It encodes CASSLPSGGEAFF.

V is TRBV6-1 and J is TRBJ2-3; tentatively, D is TRBD1 (5 bases). Germline V lookup: CDR1 MNHNS, CDR2 SASEGT. V lost 3 bases and J lost 6, with 13 bases in between. This CDR3 has 14 amino acids. CDR3 residues: CASSEQGQLDTQYF. The CDR3 DNA reads TGTGCCAGCAGTGAGCAGGGCCAGTTGGATACGCAGTATTTT.

The rearrangement links TRBV4-1 to TRBJ2-1; TRBD2 aligns across 8 bases. V shed 2 bases, J shed 7 bases, and the junction held 10 bases outside the gene matches. This CDR3 spans 16 amino acids. The germline CDR1 and CDR2 sequences are MGHRA and YSYEKL. CDR3 in amino acids: CASSQNPAGDQNEQFF. The DNA for the CDR3 is TGCGCCAGCAGCCAAAATCCAGCGGGAGATCAAAATGAGCAGTTCTTC.

This chain uses TRBV5-1 with TRBJ1-4; possible D gene TRBD1, 6 bases. This CDR3 has 16 amino acids. V was clipped by 2 bases and J by 5 bases, with 16 bases between them. Germline CDR1 is SGHRS and CDR2 is YFSETQ. The CDR3 sequence is CASSFFPGRGNEKLFF. The DNA of the CDR3 is TGCGCCAGCAGCTTTTTTCCGGGCAGGGGAAATGAAAAACTGTTTTTT.

V and J are TRBV18 and TRBJ1-2; no reliable D call. Trimming shortened V by 0 bases and J by 3 bases, and 11 bases separated the two germline ends. The CDR3 sequence is 15 residues long. The germline V gene encodes CDR1 KGHSH and CDR2 LQKENI. DNA for the CDR3: TGTGCCAGCTCACCACCGTCCGTGGCAGACTATGGCTACACCTTC. Translated: CASSPPSVADYGYTF.

The chain joins TRBV28 to TRBJ1-5; 7 nucleotides match TRBD1. The CDR3 totals 16 residues. The V gene's germline CDR1 is MDHEN and CDR2 SYDVKM. With 2 bases clipped from V and 7 bases from J, the junction kept 11 bases outside the gene matches. CDR3 residues: CASSLRRGLGNQPQHF. CDR3 nucleotide sequence: TGTGCCAGCAGTTTAAGGAGGGGGCTGGGTAACCAGCCCCAGCATTTT.

The chain couples TRBV7-9 to TRBJ2-1, with a weak D call TRBD2 (5 bases). The germline V gene encodes CDR1 SEHNR and CDR2 FQNEAQ (reference sequence). Trimming took off 5 bases at V and 10 bases at J, with 15 bases between the two ends. The CDR3 is made up of 13 amino acids. The DNA for the CDR3 is TGTGCCAGCAGCGCCGAGGGCCCCATGGAGCAGTTCTTC. It yields the protein CASSAEGPMEQFF.

This clone was counted once. J is TRBJ2-7 and V is TRBV7-8; perhaps TRBD2 as D (5 bases). Trimming pared 5 bases from V and 3 bases from J, leaving 17 bases between. The CDR3 runs to 15 residues. Looked up from germline, CDR1 is SGHVS and CDR2 is FQNEAQ. CDR3 sequence (DNA): TGTGCCAGCAGCCCCCTCCGGGATAGACTCTACGAGCAGTACTTC. Translating it yields CASSPLRDRLYEQYF.

On this clone itself: The conserved final phenylalanine or tryptophan is absent from the CDR3, which likely points to a read error. The DNA is omitted, as the CDR3 cannot be located on it reliably, and the CDR3 follows TCRdb's listing. V gene TRBV12-3 or TRBV12-4 combines with J gene TRBJ1-2. The CDR3 numbers 11 amino acids, ends counted. CDR3: CASSLDMYHEP.

The chain is built from TRBV2 and TRBJ2-3; 11 positions match TRBD2. With V trimmed by 2 bases and J by 4 bases, 2 bases remained unmatched. This CDR3 is built from 15 residues. Germline V lookup: CDR1 SNHLY, CDR2 FYNNEI. For the CDR3, the DNA is TGTGCCAGCAGTGAATTGGGACTAGCGGCAGATACGCAGTATTTT. It encodes CASSELGLAADTQYF. Full variable domain (outside the CDR3, taken from reference TRBV2 and TRBJ2-3): EPEVTQTPSHQVTQMGQEVILRCVPISNHLYFYWYRQILGQKVEFLVSFYNNEISEKSEIFDDQFSVERPDGSNFTLKIRSTKLEDSAMYFCASSELGLAADTQYFGPGTRLTVL.

The chain recombines TRBV9 with TRBJ2-7, with 8 bases lining up with TRBD1. With V trimmed by 3 bases and J by 2 bases, 4 bases remained unmatched. This CDR3 spans 14 amino acids. Germline assignment: CDR1 SGDLS and CDR2 YYNGEE. CDR3 protein: CASSGTGGPYEQYF. DNA of the CDR3: TGTGCCAGCAGCGGTACAGGGGGTCCCTACGAGCAGTACTTC. The entire variable domain, with the rest obtained from reference TRBV9 and TRBJ2-7, is as follows: DSGVTQTPKHLITATGQRVTLRCSPRSGDLSVYWYQQSLDQGLQFLIQYYNGEERAKGNILERFSAQQFPDLHSELNLSSLELGDSALYFCASSGTGGPYEQYFGPGTRLTVT.

The chain is built from TRBV6-5 and TRBJ1-1; the D is unclear. Trimming stripped 5 bases from V and 1 base from J, with 11 bases between. The germline gives CDR1 MNHEY, CDR2 SVGAGI. The CDR3 extends over 14 amino acids. The CDR3 region is CASSMSEGNTEAFF. The CDR3 DNA reads TGTGCCAGCAGTATGTCCGAGGGGAACACTGAAGCTTTCTTT.

The chain employs TRBV13 and TRBJ2-7; 9 positions match TRBD1. V was clipped by 5 bases and J by 0 bases; unmatched bases: 5. CDR3 length equals 15 residues. CDR1 and CDR2 (germline): PRHDT, FYEKMQ (reference sequence). The CDR3 loop reads CASSPGQGSSYEQYF. The CDR3 DNA is TGTGCCAGCAGCCCAGGACAGGGGAGCTCCTACGAGCAGTACTTC.

This chain uses TRBV3-1 (or the pseudogene TRBV3-2) with TRBJ2-3; a possible D gene is TRBD1 (5 bases). The CDR3 consists of 14 residues. Per the germline V gene, CDR1 is LGHDT and CDR2 is YNNKEL (reference sequence). V was pared by 7 bases and J by 2 bases, with 13 bases between. CDR3 DNA sequence: TGTGCCAGCATCAGGGTGCCACTCACAGATACGCAGTATTTT. Encoded protein: CASIRVPLTDTQYF.

The V gene is TRBV6-5, the J gene TRBJ1-6; D might be TRBD1 (5 bases). CDR3 length: 14 amino acids. The germline gives CDR1 MNHEY, CDR2 SVGAGI. The V gene lost 6 bases and the J gene lost 2 bases, with 8 bases spanning the gap. The DNA for the CDR3 is TGTGCCAGCAGCCGGGGGACCTATAATTCACCCCTCCACTTT. It encodes CASSRGTYNSPLHF.

This clone appeared once. The V and J genes are TRBV28 and TRBJ2-2; 12 nucleotides match TRBD2. CDR1 and CDR2 from the germline V gene are MDHEN and SYDVKM. V lost 6 bases and J lost 6; bases outside the gene matches: 5. CDR3 length equals 15 residues. The CDR3 sequence: CASSPSGRVPGELFF. The DNA for the CDR3 is TGTGCCAGCAGCCCTAGCGGGAGGGTCCCCGGGGAGCTGTTTTTT.

This rearrangement joins TRBV5-6 to TRBJ2-5; D unresolved. This CDR3 is 13 amino acids long. The V gene lost 7 bases and the J gene lost 5 bases, with 15 bases spanning the gap. Per the germline V gene, CDR1 is SGHDT and CDR2 is YYEEEE. The CDR3 DNA reads as TGTGCCAGCTCGATCCTGGTGGGGGAGACCCAGTACTTC. Amino acid sequence: CASSILVGETQYF.

This clone is a singleton in its sample. The genes are TRBV25-1 and TRBJ1-2; TRBD1 might be the D (5 bases). The V gene's germline CDR1 is MGHDK and CDR2 SYGVNS. The CDR3 consists of 14 residues. V was cut by 5 bases and J by 10 bases, with 20 bases left in between. CDR3 DNA: TGTGCCAGCAGTCCCGCGGGGGGGGTCTTTGACTACACCTTC. Amino acid sequence: CASSPAGGVFDYTF.

The V and J genes are TRBV7-2 and TRBJ2-7; D gene uncertain. Germline CDR1 SGHTA, CDR2 FQGNSA. CDR3 length: 13 residues. V lost 2 bases and J lost 3, with 8 bases in between. CDR3 DNA: TGTGCCAGCAGCTTAAACGGCAACTACGAGCAGTACTTC. Its translation: CASSLNGNYEQYF.

DNA of the CDR3: TGCAGCGTACCGGGACAGTTCTACGAGCAGTACTTC. Translating gives CSVPGQFYEQYF. The chain employs TRBV29-1 and TRBJ2-7; 7 bases are shared with TRBD1. V shed 6 bases, J shed 3 bases, and the junction held 5 bases outside the gene matches. The V gene's germline CDR1 is SQVTM and CDR2 ANQGSEA. CDR3 length: 12 amino acids.

The sample holds many counts of this clone. The V and J genes are TRBV2 and TRBJ1-2; 7 positions match TRBD1. This CDR3 comprises 13 residues. J gave up 4 bases and V 10 bases, and 9 bases lay outside the gene matches. Germline V gene sequence: CDR1 SNHLY, CDR2 FYNNEI. The DNA for the CDR3 is TGTGCCACTGGACAGGACACCCCCTATGGCTACACCTTC. Its protein is CATGQDTPYGYTF.

The rearrangement uses TRBV24-1 and TRBJ2-3; D gene unclear. CDR3 length: 12 amino acids. The germline V gene has CDR1 KGHDR and CDR2 SFDVKD. Trimming left V 9 bases short and J 2 bases short, with 8 bases between. CDR3 amino acids: CATPLHTDTQYF. The CDR3 DNA follows: TGTGCCACCCCCCTCCACACAGATACGCAGTATTTT.

This CDR3 is CASSFILASGANVLTF. CDR3 DNA sequence: TGTGCCAGCAGCTTTATTTTGGCTTCTGGGGCCAACGTCCTGACTTTC. The rearrangement uses TRBV5-5 and TRBJ2-6; D not certain. V lost 2 bases, J lost 1 base, and 10 bases lay in between. Germline CDR1 and CDR2: SGHKS and YYEKEE (reference sequence). There are 16 residues in the CDR3.

The chain has TRBV11-2 and TRBJ2-7; 7 bases agree with TRBD1. The CDR3 has 13 residues. Germline V gives CDR1 SGHAT, CDR2 FQNNGV. J was trimmed by 2 bases and V by 5 bases; bases with no gene match: 3. In DNA form, the CDR3 reads TGTGCCAGCAGCCCCGACAGGGCCTACGAGCAGTACTTC. Protein: CASSPDRAYEQYF.